What follows is one TCR beta chain and its context. This sample is drawn from a study of cytomegalovirus exposure and HLA in healthy donors. Whole-study context: Sequencing of about 200 million T cells in an earlier analysis found 95 million to 120 million unique TCR beta sequences.

Use of 60 Vbeta and 13 Jbeta primers characterized the PCR. The assay was immunoSEQ multiplex PCR, and TCRdb's table has in-frame clones only and misses some. The sample consists of roughly 120,000 clones, over 15% of them appearing once. The sample taken for sequencing was PBMCs. The source of this sequence is a woman between 18 and 30 years old in good health and CMV-seronegative.

The CDR3 here is CASSLVGDMSSYNEQFF. The DNA for the CDR3 is TGTGCCAGCAGTTTAGTAGGGGACATGAGCTCCTACAATGAGCAGTTCTTC. The chain carries TRBV28 and TRBJ2-1; tentative D call: TRBD1 (6 bases). Between the trimmed V and J ends, which lost 2 bases and 0 bases, there was a span of 14 bases. CDR3 size: 17 residues. Germline V gives CDR1 MDHEN, CDR2 SYDVKM.